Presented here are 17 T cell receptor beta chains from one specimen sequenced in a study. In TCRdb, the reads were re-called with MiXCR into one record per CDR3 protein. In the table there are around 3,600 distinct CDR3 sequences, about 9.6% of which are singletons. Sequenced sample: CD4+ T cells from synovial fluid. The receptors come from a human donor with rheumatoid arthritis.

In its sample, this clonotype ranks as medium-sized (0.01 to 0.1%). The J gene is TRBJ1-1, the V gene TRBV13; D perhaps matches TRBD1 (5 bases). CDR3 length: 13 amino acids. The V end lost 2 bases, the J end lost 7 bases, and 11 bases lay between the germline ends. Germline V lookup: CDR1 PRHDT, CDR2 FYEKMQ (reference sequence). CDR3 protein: CASSLQGWGEAFF. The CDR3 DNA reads TGTGCCAGCAGCTTACAGGGTTGGGGTGAAGCTTTCTTT.

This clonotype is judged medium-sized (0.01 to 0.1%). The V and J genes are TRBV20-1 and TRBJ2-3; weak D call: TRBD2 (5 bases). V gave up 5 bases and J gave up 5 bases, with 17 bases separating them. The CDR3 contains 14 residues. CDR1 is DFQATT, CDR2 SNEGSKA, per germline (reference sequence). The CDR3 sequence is CSAALAGSIDTQYF. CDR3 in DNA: TGCAGTGCTGCTCTCGCGGGTTCGATAGATACGCAGTATTTT.

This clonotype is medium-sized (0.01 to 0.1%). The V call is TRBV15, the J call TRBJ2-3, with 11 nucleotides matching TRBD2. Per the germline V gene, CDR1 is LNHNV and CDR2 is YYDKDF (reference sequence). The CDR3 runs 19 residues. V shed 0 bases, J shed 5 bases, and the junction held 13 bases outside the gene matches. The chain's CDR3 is CATSRDIWALAGAGDTQYF. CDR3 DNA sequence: TGTGCCACCAGCAGAGATATTTGGGCACTAGCGGGAGCCGGAGATACGCAGTATTTT.

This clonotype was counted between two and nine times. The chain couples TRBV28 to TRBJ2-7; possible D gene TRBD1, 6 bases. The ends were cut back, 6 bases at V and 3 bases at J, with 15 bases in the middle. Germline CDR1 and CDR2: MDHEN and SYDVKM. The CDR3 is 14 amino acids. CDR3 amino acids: CASRPGQIDYEQYF. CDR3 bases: TGTGCCAGCAGACCGGGACAAATAGACTACGAGCAGTACTTC.

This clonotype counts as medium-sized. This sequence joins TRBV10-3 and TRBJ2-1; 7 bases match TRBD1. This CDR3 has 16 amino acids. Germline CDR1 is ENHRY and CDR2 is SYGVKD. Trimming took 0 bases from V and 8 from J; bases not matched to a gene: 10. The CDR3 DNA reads TGTGCCATCAGTGAGTCGGGGGTCACGCAGGGGGATGAGCAGTTCTTC. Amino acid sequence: CAISESGVTQGDEQFF.

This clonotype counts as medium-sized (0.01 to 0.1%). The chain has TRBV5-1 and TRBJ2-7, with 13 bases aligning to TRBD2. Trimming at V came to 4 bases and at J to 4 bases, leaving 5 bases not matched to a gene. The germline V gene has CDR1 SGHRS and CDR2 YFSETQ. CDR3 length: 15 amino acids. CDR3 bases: TGCGCCAGCAGCGGATCGGGACTAGCGGGGTACGAGCAGTACTTC. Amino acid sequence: CASSGSGLAGYEQYF.

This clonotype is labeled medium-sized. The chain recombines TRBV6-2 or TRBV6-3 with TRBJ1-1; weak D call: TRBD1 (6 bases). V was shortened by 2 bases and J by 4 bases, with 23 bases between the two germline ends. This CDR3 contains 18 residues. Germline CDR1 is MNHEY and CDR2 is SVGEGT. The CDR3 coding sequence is TGTGCCAGCAGTTACGATCGGACAGACCCCATCAGTACCACTGAAGCTTTCTTT. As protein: CASSYDRTDPISTTEAFF.

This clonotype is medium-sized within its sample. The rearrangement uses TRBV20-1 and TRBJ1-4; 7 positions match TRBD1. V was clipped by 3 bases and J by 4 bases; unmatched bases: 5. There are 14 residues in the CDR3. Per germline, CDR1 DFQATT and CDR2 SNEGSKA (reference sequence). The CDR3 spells CSASPGQYNEKLFF. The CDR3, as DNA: TGCAGTGCTAGTCCGGGACAGTATAATGAAAAACTGTTTTTT.

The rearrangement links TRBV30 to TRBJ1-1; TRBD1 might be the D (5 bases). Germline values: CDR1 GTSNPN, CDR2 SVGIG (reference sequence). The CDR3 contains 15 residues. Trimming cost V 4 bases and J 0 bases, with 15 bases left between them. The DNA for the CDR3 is TGTGCCTGGAAGGTTCAGGGCCCCATGAACACTGAAGCTTTCTTT. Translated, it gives CAWKVQGPMNTEAFF.

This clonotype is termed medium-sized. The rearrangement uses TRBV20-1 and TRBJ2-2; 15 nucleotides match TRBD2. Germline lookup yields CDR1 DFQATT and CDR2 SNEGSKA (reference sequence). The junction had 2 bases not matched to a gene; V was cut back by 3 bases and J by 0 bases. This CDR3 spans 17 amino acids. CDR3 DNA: TGCAGTGCTAGCGGACTAGCGGGAGGGCCGAACACCGGGGAGCTGTTTTTT. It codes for CSASGLAGGPNTGELFF.

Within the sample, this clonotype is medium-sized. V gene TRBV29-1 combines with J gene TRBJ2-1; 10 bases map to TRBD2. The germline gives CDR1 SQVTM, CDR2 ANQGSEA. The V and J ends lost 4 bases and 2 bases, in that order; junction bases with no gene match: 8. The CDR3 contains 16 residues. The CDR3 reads CSVVETSGVTYNEQFF. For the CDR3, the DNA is TGCAGCGTTGTTGAAACTAGCGGGGTAACCTACAATGAGCAGTTCTTC.

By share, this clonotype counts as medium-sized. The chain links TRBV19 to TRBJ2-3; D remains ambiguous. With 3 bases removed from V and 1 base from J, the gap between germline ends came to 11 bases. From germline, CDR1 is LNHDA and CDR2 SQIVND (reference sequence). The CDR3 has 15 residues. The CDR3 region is CASSMGTDRTDTQYF. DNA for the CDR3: TGTGCCAGTAGTATGGGAACGGACCGCACAGATACGCAGTATTTT.

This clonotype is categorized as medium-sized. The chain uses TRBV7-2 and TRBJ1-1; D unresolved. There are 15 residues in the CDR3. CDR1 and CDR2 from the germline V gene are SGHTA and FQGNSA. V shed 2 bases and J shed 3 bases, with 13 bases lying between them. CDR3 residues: CASSLSSAEYTEAFF. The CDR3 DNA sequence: TGTGCCAGCAGCTTAAGCTCGGCGGAGTACACTGAAGCTTTCTTT.

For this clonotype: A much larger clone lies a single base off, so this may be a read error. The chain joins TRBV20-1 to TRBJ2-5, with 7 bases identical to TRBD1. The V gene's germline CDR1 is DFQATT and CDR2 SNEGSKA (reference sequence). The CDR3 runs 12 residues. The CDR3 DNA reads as TGCAGTGTAACAGGGGACCAAGGGACCCAGTACTTC. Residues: CSVTGDQGTQYF.

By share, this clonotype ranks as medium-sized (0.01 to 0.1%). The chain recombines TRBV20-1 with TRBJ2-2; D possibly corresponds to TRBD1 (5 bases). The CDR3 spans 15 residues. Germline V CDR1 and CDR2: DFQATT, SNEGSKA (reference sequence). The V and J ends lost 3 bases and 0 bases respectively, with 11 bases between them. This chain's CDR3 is CSASYSGTNTGELFF. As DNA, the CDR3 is TGCAGTGCTAGTTATTCAGGGACGAACACCGGGGAGCTGTTTTTT.

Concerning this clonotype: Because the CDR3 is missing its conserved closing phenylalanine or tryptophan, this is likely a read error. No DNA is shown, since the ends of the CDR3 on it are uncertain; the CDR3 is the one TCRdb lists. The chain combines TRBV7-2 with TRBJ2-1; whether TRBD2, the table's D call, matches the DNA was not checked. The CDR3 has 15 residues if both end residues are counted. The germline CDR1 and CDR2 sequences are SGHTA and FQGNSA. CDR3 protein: CASSLSVSGGNEQCG.

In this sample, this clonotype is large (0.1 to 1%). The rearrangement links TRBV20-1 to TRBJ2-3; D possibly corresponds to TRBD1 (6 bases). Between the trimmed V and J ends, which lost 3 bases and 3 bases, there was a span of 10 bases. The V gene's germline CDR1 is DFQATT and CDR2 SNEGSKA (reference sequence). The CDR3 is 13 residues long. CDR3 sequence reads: CSARMTGTDTQYF. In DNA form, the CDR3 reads TGCAGTGCTAGGATGACAGGAACAGATACGCAGTATTTT.